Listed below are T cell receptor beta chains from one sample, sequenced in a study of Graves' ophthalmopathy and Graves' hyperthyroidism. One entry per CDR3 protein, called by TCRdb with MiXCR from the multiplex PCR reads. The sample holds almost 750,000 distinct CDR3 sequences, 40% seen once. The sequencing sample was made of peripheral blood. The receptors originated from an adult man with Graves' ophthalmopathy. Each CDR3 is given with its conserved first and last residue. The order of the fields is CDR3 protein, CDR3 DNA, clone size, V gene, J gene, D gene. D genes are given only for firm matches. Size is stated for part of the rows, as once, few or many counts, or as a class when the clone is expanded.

CDR3aa: CASSARGATYEQYF
CDR3nt: TGTGCCAGCAGTGCTAGAGGGGCAACTTACGAGCAGTACTTC
abundance: NA
v_gene: TRBV25-1
j_gene: TRBJ2-7
d_gene: NA

CDR3aa: CASSADRVFTGELFF
CDR3nt: TGTGCCAGCAGCGCAGACAGGGTGTTTACCGGGGAGCTGTTTTTT
abundance: NA
v_gene: TRBV25-1
j_gene: TRBJ2-2
d_gene: TRBD1

CDR3aa: CSVLETSGLETQYF
CDR3nt: TGCAGCGTCCTCGAGACTAGCGGTTTGGAGACCCAGTACTTC
abundance: NA
v_gene: TRBV29-1
j_gene: TRBJ2-5
d_gene: TRBD2

CDR3aa: CAWTDSGEKLFF
CDR3nt: TGTGCCTGGACCGACTCGGGAGAAAAACTGTTTTTT
abundance: NA
v_gene: TRBV2
j_gene: TRBJ1-4
d_gene: NA

CDR3aa: CSVRLQENSPLHF
CDR3nt: TGCAGCGTTCGTCTACAGGAAAATTCACCCCTCCACTTT
abundance: many
v_gene: TRBV29-1
j_gene: TRBJ1-6
d_gene: NA

CDR3aa: CATSDPRDRYYAYTF
CDR3nt: TGTGCCACCAGTGATCCCCGGGACAGATACTATGCCTACACCTTC
abundance: NA
v_gene: TRBV24-1
j_gene: TRBJ1-2
d_gene: TRBD1

CDR3aa: CASSLRGSNRPQHF
CDR3nt: TGTGCCAGCAGTTTGAGGGGTAGCAATCGGCCCCAGCATTTT
abundance: NA
v_gene: TRBV10-3
j_gene: TRBJ1-5
d_gene: NA

CDR3aa: CSVEDRDSGGYTIYF
CDR3nt: TGCAGCGTTGAAGATCGGGACAGCGGGGGCTACACCATATATTTT
abundance: once
v_gene: TRBV29-1
j_gene: TRBJ1-3
d_gene: TRBD1

CDR3aa: CASSPLPHYRASFGGYTF
CDR3nt: TGTGCCAGCAGTCCCCTCCCCCATTACAGGGCCTCCTTTGGGGGCTACACCTTC
abundance: NA
v_gene: TRBV3-1
j_gene: TRBJ1-2
d_gene: NA

CDR3aa: CSARTGGVLNTGELFF
CDR3nt: TGCAGTGCAAGGACAGGGGGCGTTCTGAACACCGGGGAGCTGTTTTTT
abundance: NA
v_gene: TRBV20-1
j_gene: TRBJ2-2
d_gene: TRBD1

CDR3aa: CASSIGGPAEQYF
CDR3nt: TGTGCCAGTAGTATCGGGGGGCCAGCCGAGCAGTACTTC
abundance: few
v_gene: TRBV19
j_gene: TRBJ2-7
d_gene: NA

CDR3aa: CASSRPGQGGHEQYF
CDR3nt: TGTGCCAGCAGCCGTCCGGGACAGGGGGGCCACGAGCAGTACTTC
abundance: few
v_gene: TRBV7-2
j_gene: TRBJ2-7
d_gene: TRBD1

CDR3aa: CATSSPRTVLQPQHF
CDR3nt: TGTGCCACCAGCAGCCCAAGGACCGTTCTTCAGCCCCAGCATTTT
abundance: NA
v_gene: TRBV24-1
j_gene: TRBJ1-5
d_gene: NA

CDR3aa: CAIKQYYEQYF
CDR3nt: TGTGCCATCAAACAGTACTACGAGCAGTACTTC
abundance: many
v_gene: TRBV10-3
j_gene: TRBJ2-7
d_gene: NA

CDR3aa: CAIRRGQSNTGELFF
CDR3nt: TGTGCCATCAGGAGGGGGCAGTCGAACACCGGGGAGCTGTTTTTT
abundance: many
v_gene: TRBV10-3
j_gene: TRBJ2-2
d_gene: TRBD1

CDR3aa: CATSDMTRNYGYTF
CDR3nt: TGTGCCACCAGTGATATGACACGAAACTATGGCTACACCTTC
abundance: many
v_gene: TRBV24-1
j_gene: TRBJ1-2
d_gene: NA

CDR3aa: CASSLRQGAQETQYF
CDR3nt: TGTGCCAGCAGCCTACGACAGGGGGCTCAAGAGACCCAGTACTTC
abundance: NA
v_gene: TRBV11-2
j_gene: TRBJ2-5
d_gene: TRBD1

CDR3aa: CASSQDPASHETQYF
CDR3nt: TGTGCCAGCAGCCAAGACCCAGCTAGCCACGAGACCCAGTACTTC
abundance: few
v_gene: TRBV9
j_gene: TRBJ2-5
d_gene: NA

CDR3aa: CASSLDSTGGYTF
CDR3nt: TGTGCCAGCAGCTTAGATTCCACAGGGGGCTACACCTTC
abundance: NA
v_gene: TRBV11-2
j_gene: TRBJ1-2
d_gene: NA

CDR3aa: CSAGASGGANVLTF
CDR3nt: TGCAGTGCTGGGGCTAGCGGGGGGGCCAACGTCCTGACTTTC
abundance: NA
v_gene: TRBV29-1
j_gene: TRBJ2-6
d_gene: TRBD2

CDR3aa: CASSPEGHYEQYF
CDR3nt: TGTGCTAGCAGCCCAGAAGGGCACTACGAGCAGTACTTC
abundance: NA
v_gene: TRBV7-7
j_gene: TRBJ2-7
d_gene: NA

CDR3aa: CSARNTGHPNTGELFF
CDR3nt: TGCAGTGCTAGAAACACAGGACATCCGAACACCGGGGAGCTGTTTTTT
abundance: once
v_gene: TRBV20-1
j_gene: TRBJ2-2
d_gene: NA

CDR3aa: CASSADLTGELFF
CDR3nt: TGTGCCAGCAGCGCAGACCTCACCGGGGAGCTGTTTTTT
abundance: few
v_gene: TRBV11-2
j_gene: TRBJ2-2
d_gene: NA

CDR3aa: CASGFGSRGGYTF
CDR3nt: TGTGCTAGTGGTTTCGGGAGCCGGGGTGGCTACACCTTC
abundance: NA
v_gene: TRBV7-6
j_gene: TRBJ1-2
d_gene: NA

CDR3aa: CASSAQMNYGYTF
CDR3nt: TGTGCCAGCAGTGCACAGATGAACTATGGCTACACCTTC
abundance: many
v_gene: TRBV6-5
j_gene: TRBJ1-2
d_gene: NA

CDR3aa: CASSSPTSGYEQYF
CDR3nt: TGTGCCAGCAGCTCGCCGACTAGCGGATACGAGCAGTACTTC
abundance: many
v_gene: TRBV7-9
j_gene: TRBJ2-7
d_gene: TRBD2

CDR3aa: CASSNIDRPYGYTF
CDR3nt: TGTGCCAGCAGCAACATCGACAGGCCCTATGGCTACACCTTC
abundance: NA
v_gene: TRBV5-4
j_gene: TRBJ1-2
d_gene: NA